The 15 T cell receptor beta chains below were found in one sample sequenced in a study of blood T cell repertoires in COVID-19. Data came from immunoSEQ multiplex PCR; TCRdb stores just in-frame clones and leaves some out. The table has hundreds of thousands of clones, 87% seen once. The sample taken for sequencing was peripheral blood. These TCRs come from a woman aged 50 to 65 with COVID-19, enrolled during active disease.

The rearrangement links TRBV5-1 to TRBJ2-2; TRBD2 matches 11 bases. Trimming at V came to 4 bases and at J to 4 bases, leaving 6 bases not matched to a gene. The CDR3 is 16 residues long. Germline assignment: CDR1 SGHRS and CDR2 YFSETQ. CDR3 region: CASSGGTSGFTGELFF. The CDR3 nucleotides read TGCGCCAGCAGCGGCGGGACTAGCGGCTTCACCGGGGAGCTGTTTTTT.

This clone was recorded once. The V gene is TRBV19, the J gene TRBJ1-2; no definite D call. Germline V CDR1 and CDR2: LNHDA, SQIVND (reference sequence). This CDR3 is 12 amino acids long. The V end was cut by 5 bases, the J end by 8 bases, with 12 bases between. The CDR3 DNA follows: TGTGCCAGTAGTGAGGGCACACTCGGCTACACCTTC. It is translated as CASSEGTLGYTF.

This rearrangement joins TRBV7-2 to TRBJ1-1; D is perhaps TRBD1 (6 bases). The CDR3 is 15 amino acids. The ends were cut back, 4 bases at V and 5 bases at J, with 17 bases in the middle. Looked up from germline, CDR1 is SGHTA and CDR2 is FQGNSA. The CDR3 is CASSSPGGGVTEAFF. The CDR3, as DNA: TGTGCCAGCAGCTCTCCCGGAGGGGGGGTGACTGAAGCTTTCTTT.

CDR3 amino acids: CASNTGTGVSGANVLTF. The CDR3, as DNA: TGTGCCAGTAACACCGGGACAGGGGTATCTGGGGCCAACGTCCTGACTTTC. V gene TRBV19 combines with J gene TRBJ2-6, with 10 bases aligning to TRBD1. This CDR3 spans 17 amino acids. With V trimmed by 7 bases and J by 1 base, 7 bases remained unmatched. The germline V gene has CDR1 LNHDA and CDR2 SQIVND (reference sequence).

The genes are TRBV29-1 and TRBJ2-3, with 10 bases aligning to TRBD2. The length of the CDR3 is 15 residues. Losses at the gene ends were 4 bases for V and 0 bases for J; bases not matched to a gene: 4. Looked up from germline, CDR1 is SQVTM and CDR2 is ANQGSEA. The CDR3 sequence is CSVGTSGSSTDTQYF. CDR3 sequence (DNA): TGCAGCGTTGGGACTAGCGGTTCTAGCACAGATACGCAGTATTTT.

The V and J genes are TRBV18 and TRBJ2-5; TRBD1 agrees at 8 bases. V shed 0 bases, J shed 5 bases, and the junction held 2 bases outside the gene matches. CDR3 length equals 14 residues. Germline lookup yields CDR1 KGHSH and CDR2 LQKENI. The chain's CDR3 is CASSPPAGGETQYF. For the CDR3, the DNA is TGTGCCAGCTCACCACCTGCAGGGGGCGAGACCCAGTACTTC.

The chain is built from TRBV11-2 and TRBJ2-3; D may be TRBD1 (6 bases). The V gene's germline CDR1 is SGHAT and CDR2 FQNNGV. Trimming shortened V by 5 bases and J by 4 bases, and 22 bases separated the two germline ends. The CDR3 extends over 17 amino acids. For the CDR3, the DNA is TGTGCCAGCAGCCACACTGGGGGCCCTGGGGTCTCAGATACGCAGTATTTT. Encoded protein: CASSHTGGPGVSDTQYF.

The rearrangement uses TRBV29-1 and TRBJ2-7; 7 nucleotides match TRBD1. Unmatched junction bases numbered 12, after V lost 4 bases and J lost 0 bases. This CDR3 comprises 16 residues. Germline V gene lookup returns CDR1 SQVTM and CDR2 ANQGSEA. DNA of the CDR3: TGCAGCGTTGGGACCCTAACAGGGGCGAGCTCCTACGAGCAGTACTTC. Protein: CSVGTLTGASSYEQYF.

The chain employs TRBV5-1 and TRBJ2-1; TRBD2 aligns across 12 bases. V dropped 3 bases and J dropped 9; count of bases not matched to a gene: 10. CDR1 is SGHRS and CDR2 is YFSETQ in the germline V gene. The length of the CDR3 is 16 residues. The CDR3 nucleotides are TGCGCCAGCAGCTCTCTAGCGGGAGGGCCACGAGGTGAGCAGTTCTTC. Translated: CASSSLAGGPRGEQFF.

This sequence joins TRBV18 and TRBJ2-1; 7 bases are shared with TRBD2. The germline gives CDR1 KGHSH, CDR2 LQKENI. V shed 0 bases, J shed 2 bases, and the junction held 4 bases outside the gene matches. CDR3 length: 16 amino acids. For the CDR3, the DNA is TGTGCCAGCTCACCACCGGGGCTAGCGGCCTACAATGAGCAGTTCTTC. It codes for CASSPPGLAAYNEQFF. The full variable domain, its missing parts supplied by reference TRBV18 and TRBJ2-1, is NAGVMQNPRHLVRRRGQEARLRCSPMKGHSHVYWYRQLPEEGLKFMVYLQKENIIDESGMPKERFSAEFPKEGPSILRIQQVVRGDSAAYFCASSPPGLAAYNEQFFGPGTRLTVL.

This clone has a count of ten or more. The chain joins TRBV9 to TRBJ2-5; 10 nucleotides align to TRBD2. The germline V gene has CDR1 SGDLS and CDR2 YYNGEE. The V gene end was trimmed by 3 bases and the J gene end by 1 base; junction bases not matched to a gene: 6. This CDR3 comprises 16 residues. The CDR3 is CASSGIAGGLQETQYF. As DNA, the CDR3 is TGTGCCAGCAGCGGGATAGCGGGAGGTCTCCAAGAGACCCAGTACTTC.

Only one count was recorded for this clone. The chain uses TRBV18 and TRBJ2-1; D remains unclear. V lost 5 bases to trimming and J lost 6 bases, with 14 bases between them. This CDR3 has 14 residues. Per the germline V gene, CDR1 is KGHSH and CDR2 is LQKENI. The CDR3 reads CASSSDYGGNEQFF. Here the CDR3 DNA reads TGTGCCAGCTCATCCGATTATGGCGGCAATGAGCAGTTCTTC.

In DNA, the CDR3 is TGTGCCACCTCCGGGAATAGCAATCAGCCCCAGCATTTT. As protein: CATSGNSNQPQHF. The chain has TRBV2 and TRBJ1-5; D ambiguous. V was shortened by 10 bases and J by 0 bases, with 10 bases between the two germline ends. This CDR3 spans 13 amino acids. CDR1 is SNHLY, CDR2 FYNNEI, per germline.

V is TRBV12-5 and J is TRBJ2-1, with 7 positions matching TRBD1. This CDR3 has 13 amino acids. With V trimmed by 6 bases and J by 3 bases, 2 bases remained unmatched. Germline-derived CDR1 and CDR2 are LGHNT and FRNRAP. The CDR3 DNA follows: TGTGCTAGTGGCCGGGACAGCTACAATGAGCAGTTCTTC. Protein sequence: CASGRDSYNEQFF.

The V gene is TRBV2, the J gene TRBJ1-1; D is possibly TRBD1 (6 bases). Germline V lookup: CDR1 SNHLY, CDR2 FYNNEI. The CDR3 consists of 15 residues. Between the trimmed V and J ends, which lost 1 base and 4 bases, there was a span of 13 bases. In DNA, the CDR3 is TGTGCCAGCAGTGAAGGTTACAGGGAATCCACTGAAGCTTTCTTT. Amino acid sequence: CASSEGYRESTEAFF.